This T cell receptor beta chain was sequenced in a study of blood T cell repertoires in COVID-19. Study overall: Acute-phase and convalescent COVID-19 samples originated in the United States, Italy and Spain.

Measured with immunoSEQ multiplex PCR; TCRdb has only the in-frame clones, and not every one. The repertoire includes around 180,000 clones, more than 70% of them detected once, and roughly 3.7% sits in the top ten. In germline, CDR1 is SGHTA, CDR2 FQGNSA. CDR3 length: 12 residues. In regard to this clone: The junction departs from germline at one end; a sequencing error may be responsible.

The chain carries TRBV7-2 and TRBJ2-5; TRBD2 matches 12 bases. The TCR originated in a woman aged 25 to 45 with acute or convalescent COVID-19. Sequencing was carried out using peripheral blood. For the CDR3, the DNA is TGTGCCAGCAGCAGGGGACTAGCGGGCGAGCACTTC. It translates to CASSRGLAGEHF. Together with reference TRBV7-2 and TRBJ2-5, the CDR3 gives the full variable domain: GAGVSQSPSNKVTEKGKDVELRCDPISGHTALYWYRQSLGQGLEFLIYFQGNSAPDKSGLPSDRFSAERTGGSVSTLTIQRTQQEDSAVYLCASSRGLAGEHFGPGTRLLVL.